This paragraph covers one T cell receptor (beta chain) sequence. Antigen unknown. This entry belongs to a study of T cell repertoires in cytomegalovirus infection. Looking at the study overall: Peptides in the study included HLA-C-restricted and HLA-B-restricted CMV epitopes. Shared public TCR beta signatures pointed to both CMV infection and a matching HLA type.

TCRdb independently ran MiXCR on the reads; one entry per CDR3 protein. The sample carries about 920,000 distinct CDR3 sequences, approximately 31% recorded once. Germline V gene lookup returns CDR1 LNHDA and CDR2 SQIVND (reference sequence). The V end was cut by 4 bases, the J end by 3 bases, with 13 bases between. CDR3 length equals 15 residues. Study results and limitations: Dominating the ex vivo response were TCR beta clonotypes that were CMV-specific and HLA-C-restricted. Identification of carriers of CMV plus the relevant HLA was achieved through cumulative public TCR beta family frequency.

This specimen consisted of cultured CD8+ T cells from PBMCs, obtained from culture after CMV antigen stimulation. The clonotype originates from a human donor in good health (CMV status not recorded). Some clones in this sample may be carry-over from other donors' samples. This rearrangement joins TRBV19 to TRBJ1-5; maybe TRBD1 (6 bases). CDR3 sequence (DNA): TGTGCCAGTAGTAGGCGAGGGGGTTCCAATCAGCCCCAGCATTTT. It codes for CASSRRGGSNQPQHF.